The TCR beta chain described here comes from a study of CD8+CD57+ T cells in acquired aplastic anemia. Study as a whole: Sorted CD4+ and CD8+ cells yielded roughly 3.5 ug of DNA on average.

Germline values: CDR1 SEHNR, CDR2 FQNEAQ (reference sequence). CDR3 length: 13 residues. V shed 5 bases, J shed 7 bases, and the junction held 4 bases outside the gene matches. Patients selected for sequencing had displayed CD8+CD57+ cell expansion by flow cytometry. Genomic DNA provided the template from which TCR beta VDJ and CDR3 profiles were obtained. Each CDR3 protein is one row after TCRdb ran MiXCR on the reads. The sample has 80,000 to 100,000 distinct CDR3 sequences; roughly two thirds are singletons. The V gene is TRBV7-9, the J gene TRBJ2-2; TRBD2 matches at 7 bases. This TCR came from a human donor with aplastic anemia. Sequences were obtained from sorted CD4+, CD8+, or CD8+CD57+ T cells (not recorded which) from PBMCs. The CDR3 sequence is CASSHWTSGELFF. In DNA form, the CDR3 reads TGTGCCAGCAGCCATTGGACTAGCGGGGAGCTGTTTTTT.